This TCR beta chain was sequenced in a study of T cells in Graves' hyperthyroidism and ophthalmopathy. Amplification yielded TCR beta CDR3 regions, with RNA transcripts as the source. An initial round of RT-PCR targeting the TCR CDR3 relied on the HTBI primer set. TCRdb fed the multiplex PCR reads into MiXCR, producing one record per CDR3 protein. The sample lists around 350,000 distinct CDR3 sequences, approximately 19% occurring once. This clonotype was recorded at least ten times. Its target is unknown. The study, taken as a whole, reports: Also found in blood were most expanded thyroid clonotypes above 0.001.

V lost 0 bases, J lost 0 bases, and 4 bases stayed unmatched. Germline V gives CDR1 DFQATT, CDR2 SNEGSKA (reference sequence). The CDR3 spans 16 residues. The study based diagnoses on clinical symptoms, serum thyroxine and TRAb, thyroid ultrasound and orbital computed tomography. Fresh peripheral blood, approximately 10 ml, was the source of the PBMCs. This sequence originates from a woman aged 18-35 years with Graves' hyperthyroidism. The V gene is TRBV20-1, the J gene TRBJ2-2, with TRBD2 matching over 7 bases. Material for sequencing was blood. Here the CDR3 DNA reads TGCAGTGCTAGAGATTTTGGGGGGGCGAACACCGGGGAGCTGTTTTTT. Encoded protein: CSARDFGGANTGELFF.